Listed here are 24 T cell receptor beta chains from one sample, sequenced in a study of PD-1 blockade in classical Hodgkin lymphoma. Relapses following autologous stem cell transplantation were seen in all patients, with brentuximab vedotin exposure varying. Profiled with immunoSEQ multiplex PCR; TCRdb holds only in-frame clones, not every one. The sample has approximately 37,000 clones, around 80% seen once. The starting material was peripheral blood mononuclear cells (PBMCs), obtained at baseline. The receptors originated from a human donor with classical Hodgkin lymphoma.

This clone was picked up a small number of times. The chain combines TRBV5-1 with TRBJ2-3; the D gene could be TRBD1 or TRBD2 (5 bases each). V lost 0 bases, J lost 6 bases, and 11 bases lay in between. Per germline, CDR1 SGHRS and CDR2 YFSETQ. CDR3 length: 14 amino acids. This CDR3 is CASSLGDRRDTQYF. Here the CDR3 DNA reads TGCGCCAGCAGCTTGGGGGACCGACGGGATACGCAGTATTTT.

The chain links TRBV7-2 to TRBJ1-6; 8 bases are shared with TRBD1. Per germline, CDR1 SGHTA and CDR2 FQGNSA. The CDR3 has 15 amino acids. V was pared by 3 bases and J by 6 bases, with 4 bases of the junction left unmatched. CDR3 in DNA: TGTGCCAGCAGCTTCATTGACAGGGGTAATTCACCCCTCCACTTT. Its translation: CASSFIDRGNSPLHF.

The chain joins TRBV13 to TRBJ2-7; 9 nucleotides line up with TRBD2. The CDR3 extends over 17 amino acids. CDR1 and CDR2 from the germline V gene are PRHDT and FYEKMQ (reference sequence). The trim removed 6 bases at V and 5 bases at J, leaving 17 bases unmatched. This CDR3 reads CASSSPTSAGGDHEQYF. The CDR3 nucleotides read TGTGCCAGCAGTTCCCCCACTAGCGCGGGGGGGGATCACGAGCAGTACTTC.

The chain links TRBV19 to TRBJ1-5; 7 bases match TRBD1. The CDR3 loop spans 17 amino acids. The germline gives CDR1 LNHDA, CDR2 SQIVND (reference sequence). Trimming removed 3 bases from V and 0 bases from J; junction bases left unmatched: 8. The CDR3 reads CASSILGQEDSNQPQHF. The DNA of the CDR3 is TGTGCCAGTAGTATTCTCGGACAGGAGGATAGCAATCAGCCCCAGCATTTT. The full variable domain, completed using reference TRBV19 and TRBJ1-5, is DGGITQSPKYLFRKEGQNVTLSCEQNLNHDAMYWYRQDPGQGLRLIYYSQIVNDFQKGDIAEGYSVSREKKESFPLTVTSAQKNPTAFYLCASSILGQEDSNQPQHFGDGTRLSIL.

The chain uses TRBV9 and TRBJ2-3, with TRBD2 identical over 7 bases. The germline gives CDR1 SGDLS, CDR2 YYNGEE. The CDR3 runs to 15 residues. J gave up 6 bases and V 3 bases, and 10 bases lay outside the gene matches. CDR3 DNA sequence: TGTGCCAGCAGCGGTCGACTAGCAATCGAGGATACGCAGTATTTT. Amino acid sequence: CASSGRLAIEDTQYF.

The CDR3 DNA is TGTGCCAGCAGTTACCAGCGGGGGGGCCGGGCTGGAGAGCAGTACTTC. Amino acid sequence: CASSYQRGGRAGEQYF. The gene calls are TRBV6-5 and TRBJ2-7; 10 bases fit TRBD2. V lost 2 bases to trimming and J lost 7 bases; unmatched junction nucleotides: 11. Germline lookup yields CDR1 MNHEY and CDR2 SVGAGI. CDR3 length: 16 amino acids.

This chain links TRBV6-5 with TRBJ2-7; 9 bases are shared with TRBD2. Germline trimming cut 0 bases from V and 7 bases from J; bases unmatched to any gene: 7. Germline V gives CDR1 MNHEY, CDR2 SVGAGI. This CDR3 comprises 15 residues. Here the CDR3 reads CASSYSRAGGGEQYF. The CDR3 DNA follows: TGTGCCAGCAGTTACTCCCGAGCGGGGGGTGGGGAGCAGTACTTC.

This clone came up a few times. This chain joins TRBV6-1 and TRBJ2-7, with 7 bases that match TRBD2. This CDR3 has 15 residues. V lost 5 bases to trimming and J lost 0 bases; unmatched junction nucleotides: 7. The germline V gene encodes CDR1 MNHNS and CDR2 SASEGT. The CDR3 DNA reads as TGTGCCAGCAGTACCGCCGGGAGGCCCTCCTACGAGCAGTACTTC. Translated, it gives CASSTAGRPSYEQYF.

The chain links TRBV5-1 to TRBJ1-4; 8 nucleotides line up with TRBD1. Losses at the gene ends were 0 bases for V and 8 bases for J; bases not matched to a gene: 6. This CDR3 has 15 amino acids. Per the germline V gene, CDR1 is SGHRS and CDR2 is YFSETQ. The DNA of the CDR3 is TGCGCCAGCAGCTTGGGTGGACAGGGAGGGGAAAAACTGTTTTTT. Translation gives CASSLGGQGGEKLFF.

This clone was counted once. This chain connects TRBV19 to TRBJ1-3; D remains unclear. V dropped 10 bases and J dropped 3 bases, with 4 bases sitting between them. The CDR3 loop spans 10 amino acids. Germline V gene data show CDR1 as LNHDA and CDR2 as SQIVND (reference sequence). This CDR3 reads CATGGNTIYF. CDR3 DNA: TGTGCCACGGGTGGAAACACCATATATTTT.

The CDR3 DNA reads TGCGCCAGCAGCTTAAGACAGGGGGCCAGCTCCTACGAGCAGTACTTC. As protein: CASSLRQGASSYEQYF. The chain has TRBV5-1 and TRBJ2-7; 10 bases are shared with TRBD1. This CDR3 is built from 16 residues. The trim removed 2 bases at V and 0 bases at J, leaving 5 bases unmatched. Germline CDR1 SGHRS, CDR2 YFSETQ.

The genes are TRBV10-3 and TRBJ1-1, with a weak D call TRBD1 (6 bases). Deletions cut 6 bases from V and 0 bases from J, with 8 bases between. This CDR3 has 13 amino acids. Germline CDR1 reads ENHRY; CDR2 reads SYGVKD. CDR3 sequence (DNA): TGTGCCATCAGGACAGGTCTGAACACTGAAGCTTTCTTT. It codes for CAIRTGLNTEAFF.

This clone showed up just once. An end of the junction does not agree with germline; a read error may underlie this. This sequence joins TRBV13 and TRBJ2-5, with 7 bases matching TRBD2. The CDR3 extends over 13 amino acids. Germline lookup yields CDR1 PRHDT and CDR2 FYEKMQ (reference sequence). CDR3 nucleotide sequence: TGTGCCAGCAGCTTTTCACTAGCGAACGTCCGGCACTTC. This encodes CASSFSLANVRHF.

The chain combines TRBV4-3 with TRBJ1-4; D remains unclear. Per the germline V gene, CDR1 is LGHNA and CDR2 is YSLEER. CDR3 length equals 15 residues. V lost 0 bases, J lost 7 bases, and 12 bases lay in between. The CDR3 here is CASSQEPVFSEKLFF. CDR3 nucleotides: TGCGCCAGCAGCCAAGAGCCAGTGTTCAGTGAAAAACTGTTTTTT.

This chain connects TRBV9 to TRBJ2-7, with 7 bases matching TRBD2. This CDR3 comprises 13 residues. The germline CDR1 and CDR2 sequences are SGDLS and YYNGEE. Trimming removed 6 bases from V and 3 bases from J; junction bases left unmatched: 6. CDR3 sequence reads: CASTTSGGYEQYF. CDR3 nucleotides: TGTGCCAGCACCACTTCGGGGGGCTACGAGCAGTACTTC.

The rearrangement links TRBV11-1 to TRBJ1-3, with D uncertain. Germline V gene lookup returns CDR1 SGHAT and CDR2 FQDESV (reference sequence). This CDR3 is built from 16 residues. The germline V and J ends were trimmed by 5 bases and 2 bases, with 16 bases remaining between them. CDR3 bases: TGTGCCAGCAGCCACTCGGGCCTGAGACCTGGAAACACCATATATTTT. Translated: CASSHSGLRPGNTIYF.

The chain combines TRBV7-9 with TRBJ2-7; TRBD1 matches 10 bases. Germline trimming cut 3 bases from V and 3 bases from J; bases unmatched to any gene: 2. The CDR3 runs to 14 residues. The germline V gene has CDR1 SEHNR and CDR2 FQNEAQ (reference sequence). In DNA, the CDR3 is TGTGCCAGCAGCTTCCGGGACAGGGGCTACGAGCAGTACTTC. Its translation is CASSFRDRGYEQYF.

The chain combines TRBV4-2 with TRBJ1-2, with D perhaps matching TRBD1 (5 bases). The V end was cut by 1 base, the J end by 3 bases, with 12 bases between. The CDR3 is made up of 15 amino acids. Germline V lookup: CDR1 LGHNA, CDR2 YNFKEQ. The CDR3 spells CASSQGAGPDYGYTF. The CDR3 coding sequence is TGTGCCAGCAGCCAAGGGGCAGGGCCGGACTATGGCTACACCTTC.

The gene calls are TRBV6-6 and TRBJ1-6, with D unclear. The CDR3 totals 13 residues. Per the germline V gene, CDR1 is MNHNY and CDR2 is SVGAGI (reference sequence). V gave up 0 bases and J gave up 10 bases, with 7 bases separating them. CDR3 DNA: TGTGCCAGCAGTTACTCCCCGCCGTCACCCCTCCACTTT. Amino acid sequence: CASSYSPPSPLHF.

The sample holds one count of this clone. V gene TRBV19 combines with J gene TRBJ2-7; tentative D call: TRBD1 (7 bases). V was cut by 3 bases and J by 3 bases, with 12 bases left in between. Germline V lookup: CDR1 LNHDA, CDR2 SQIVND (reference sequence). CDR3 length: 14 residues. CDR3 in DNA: TGTGCCAGTAGTATCAGGGGGGCCCTCTACGAGCAGTACTTC. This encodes CASSIRGALYEQYF. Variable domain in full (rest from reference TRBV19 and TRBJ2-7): DGGITQSPKYLFRKEGQNVTLSCEQNLNHDAMYWYRQDPGQGLRLIYYSQIVNDFQKGDIAEGYSVSREKKESFPLTVTSAQKNPTAFYLCASSIRGALYEQYFGPGTRLTVT.

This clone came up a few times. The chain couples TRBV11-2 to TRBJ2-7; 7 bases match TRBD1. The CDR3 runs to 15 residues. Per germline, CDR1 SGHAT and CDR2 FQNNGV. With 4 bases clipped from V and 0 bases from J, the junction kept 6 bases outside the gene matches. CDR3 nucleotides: TGTGCCAGCAGCTATCCAGGGACAGCCTCCTACGAGCAGTACTTC. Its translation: CASSYPGTASYEQYF.

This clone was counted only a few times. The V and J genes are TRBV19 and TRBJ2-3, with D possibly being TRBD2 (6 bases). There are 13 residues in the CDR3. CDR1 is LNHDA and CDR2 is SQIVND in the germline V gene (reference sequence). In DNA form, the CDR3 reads TGTGCATGTGGCGGCGACGGGGGAGATACGCAGTATTTT. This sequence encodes CACGGDGGDTQYF. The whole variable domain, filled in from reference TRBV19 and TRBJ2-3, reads DGGITQSPKYLFRKEGQNVTLSCEQNLNHDAMYWYRQDPGQGLRLIYYSQIVNDFQKGDIAEGYSVSREKKESFPLTVTSAQKNPTAFYLCACGGDGGDTQYFGPGTRLTVL.

Here the CDR3 DNA reads TGTGCCAGCAGCCCCCAAACAGGAGGAAACACCATATATTTT. This encodes CASSPQTGGNTIYF. The chain joins TRBV9 to TRBJ1-3; D possibly corresponds to TRBD1 (5 bases). The CDR3 loop spans 14 amino acids. Germline V gene data show CDR1 as SGDLS and CDR2 as YYNGEE. V lost 4 bases and J lost 4, with 12 bases in between.

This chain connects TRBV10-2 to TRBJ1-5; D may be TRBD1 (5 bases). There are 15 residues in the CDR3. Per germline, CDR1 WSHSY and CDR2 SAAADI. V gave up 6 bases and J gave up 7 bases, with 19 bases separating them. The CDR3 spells CASSRPEGLGQPQHF. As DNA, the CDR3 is TGCGCCAGCAGCCGTCCGGAGGGACTCGGGCAGCCCCAGCATTTT.